This is a list of T cell receptor beta chains from one sample in a study of T-cell memory formation after mild COVID-19. A single record per CDR3 protein comes from TCRdb applying MiXCR to the 5' RACE reads. This table has about 620,000 distinct CDR3 sequences, 18% appearing once. The specimen was PBMCs or a T cell subset sorted from them (not recorded which). The receptor source for this set is an adult woman who had mild COVID-19 (a few samples of this study predate the infection). Cell type and time point are not known. Each CDR3 is given with its conserved first and last residue. Each record gives: J gene, V gene, CDR3 protein.

TRBJ2-1	TRBV6-5	CASSSGTSGRSGNEQFF
TRBJ1-4	TRBV6-5	CASSYDSGTTLFF
TRBJ2-7	TRBV7-9	CASSPMGGGRNEQYF
TRBJ2-3	TRBV4-3	CASSQVSLVGNTDTQYF
TRBJ2-5	TRBV10-3	CAIRTGAGETQYF
TRBJ1-1	TRBV5-1	CASSLAAPHTEAFF
TRBJ2-3	TRBV24-1	CATSDHSDTQYF
TRBJ1-1	TRBV21-1	CASSKVEGLVAFF
TRBJ2-7	TRBV5-1	CASSLGGPTLSYEQYF
TRBJ1-1	TRBV2	CASSERGRGRVGPEAFF
TRBJ1-5	TRBV18	CASSQTGENQPQHF
TRBJ2-7	TRBV27	CASSPRTGAREQYF
TRBJ1-4	TRBV5-1	CASSLAGTGRNEKLFF
TRBJ2-7	TRBV13	CASSGEAETYEQYF
TRBJ1-1	TRBV4-3	CASSQLTGVTNEAFF
TRBJ1-3	TRBV18	CASSPQGFYSGNTIYF
TRBJ2-2	TRBV24-1	CATSDWVGGVYAGELFF
TRBJ2-2	TRBV7-9	CASSLASGKSGELFF
TRBJ2-7	TRBV20-1	CSARETGTSIYEQYF
TRBJ2-1	TRBV5-6	CASSFLADSEQFF
TRBJ1-1	TRBV11-2	CASSPPPYAGWDTEAFF
TRBJ1-6	TRBV5-6	CASSPGYSPLHF
TRBJ2-7	TRBV12-3/TRBV12-4	CASSLEPAYEQYF
TRBJ2-1	TRBV7-2	CASSSGLAGVPEQFF
TRBJ2-7	TRBV12-3/TRBV12-4	CASSWGRNYEQYF
TRBJ2-1	TRBV7-6	CASSEGQGAANEQFF
TRBJ2-2	TRBV4-1	CASSQEVRQGLNTGELFF
TRBJ1-1	TRBV25-1	CASSAQRQAYF
TRBJ2-1	TRBV5-1	CASSLEGAMEQFF
TRBJ2-2	TRBV2	CASRTVQGKAGELFF
TRBJ1-3	TRBV2	CASHDGNTIYF
TRBJ2-7	TRBV29-1	CSAEGQGTNYEQYF
TRBJ1-2	TRBV29-1	CSVDRQEYTNYGYTF
TRBJ2-7	TRBV7-9	CASSRSGGYEQYF
TRBJ2-7	TRBV5-1	CASSLLSRGGAYEQYF
TRBJ1-2	TRBV7-8	CASSPARVSYGYTF
TRBJ2-7	TRBV9	CASSPIAGGPYEQYF
TRBJ2-4	TRBV5-1	CASSPLTANKNIQYF
TRBJ2-1	TRBV7-3	CASSPGLASDNEQFF
TRBJ2-3	TRBV7-9	CASPSGSTDTQYF
TRBJ1-2	TRBV20-1	CSAPVGGVDGYTF
TRBJ2-2	TRBV29-1	CSVEGYGGNTGELFF
TRBJ1-5	TRBV18	CASSPGLVEPQHF
TRBJ2-1	TRBV19	CASSLNSGSVEQFF
TRBJ1-1	TRBV5-1	CASSAGQEANTEAFF
TRBJ2-2	TRBV9	CASRLGALTGSTGELFF
TRBJ2-4	TRBV12-3/TRBV12-4	CASSFGGAKNIQYF
TRBJ2-4	TRBV10-2	CASSSVTEGADKNIQYF
TRBJ2-3	TRBV6-5	CASSYSLGQGVRDTQYF
TRBJ2-1	TRBV10-3	CAISPGQGAVHEQFF